What follows are 16 T cell receptor beta chains derived from one specimen sequenced in a study of T-cell reconstitution after alpha-beta-depleted transplantation in children. TCRbeta library construction was performed incorporating unique molecular identifiers. TCRdb analysed the PCR reads with MiXCR anew, one entry per CDR3 protein. The profile covers some 600,000 distinct CDR3 sequences, with 16% appearing a single time and around 0.96% taken by the ten largest. The sequences come from PBMCs from the stem cell graft donor, collected from the stem cell graft. Receptors were obtained from a human donor who donated a stem cell graft to a child with acute myeloid leukemia.

This rearrangement joins TRBV7-2 to TRBJ2-7; D is unresolved. This CDR3 is 15 amino acids long. From germline, CDR1 is SGHTA and CDR2 FQGNSA. V lost 5 bases to trimming and J lost 1 base, with 15 bases between them. DNA of the CDR3: TGTGCCAGCAGCCTTGACTCTAGTTATTCCTACGAGCAGTACTTC. Protein product: CASSLDSSYSYEQYF.

This clonotype was counted between two and nine times. The V and J genes are TRBV5-1 and TRBJ2-4; unclear D gene. V shed 3 bases and J shed 6 bases, with 4 bases lying between them. The germline gives CDR1 SGHRS, CDR2 YFSETQ. This CDR3 is 11 amino acids long. Here the CDR3 DNA reads TGCGCCAGCAGCTCCGGAAACATTCAGTACTTC. Residues: CASSSGNIQYF.

A single count supports this clonotype. It may be a read error: a sequence one base away is much more abundant. The chain is built from TRBV20-1 and TRBJ2-2; D is uncertain. The CDR3 is made up of 13 amino acids. V was pared by 5 bases and J by 0 bases, with 7 bases between. Germline values: CDR1 DFQATT, CDR2 SNEGSKA (reference sequence). CDR3 protein: CSAGPPNTGELFF. The DNA for the CDR3 is TGCAGTGCTGGGCCACCGAACACCGGGGAGCTGTTTTTT.

The chain joins TRBV9 to TRBJ2-3, with D perhaps TRBD2 (6 bases). The CDR3 consists of 13 residues. The germline gives CDR1 SGDLS, CDR2 YYNGEE. V was cut by 2 bases and J by 4 bases, with 8 bases left in between. CDR3 DNA sequence: TGTGCCAGCAGCGTGCAGCGGGCAGATACGCAGTATTTT. As protein: CASSVQRADTQYF. The full variable domain, rest sourced from reference TRBV9 and TRBJ2-3, is DSGVTQTPKHLITATGQRVTLRCSPRSGDLSVYWYQQSLDQGLQFLIQYYNGEERAKGNILERFSAQQFPDLHSELNLSSLELGDSALYFCASSVQRADTQYFGPGTRLTVL.

The chain combines TRBV7-9 with TRBJ1-5, with D unclear. Germline assignment: CDR1 SEHNR and CDR2 FQNEAQ (reference sequence). This CDR3 contains 13 residues. V gave up 5 bases and J gave up 0 bases, with 5 bases separating them. CDR3 residues: CASSESSNQPQHF. The DNA for the CDR3 is TGTGCCAGCAGCGAAAGTAGCAATCAGCCCCAGCATTTT.

This clonotype was seen at least ten times. This chain joins TRBV7-2 and TRBJ2-7; D is perhaps TRBD2 (6 bases). The germline CDR1 and CDR2 sequences are SGHTA and FQGNSA. V lost 2 bases and J 2 bases, leaving 7 bases between the germline ends. CDR3 length: 13 amino acids. DNA of the CDR3: TGTGCCAGCAGCTTACCGGGGGCCTACGAGCAGTACTTC. Its translation: CASSLPGAYEQYF.

This clonotype came up many times. The CDR3, as DNA: TGCAGTGACCGGGGGGTTGTTTACAATGAGCAGTTCTTC. It encodes CSDRGVVYNEQFF. This chain joins TRBV20-1 and TRBJ2-1; 7 bases align to TRBD2. J gave up 4 bases and V 7 bases, and 7 bases lay outside the gene matches. The germline gives CDR1 DFQATT, CDR2 SNEGSKA (reference sequence). The CDR3 contains 13 residues.

The V gene is TRBV20-1, the J gene TRBJ2-5, with D perhaps given as TRBD1 or TRBD2 (5 bases each). Trimming removed 6 bases from V and 1 base from J, with 12 bases in between. CDR1 and CDR2 (germline): DFQATT, SNEGSKA (reference sequence). The CDR3 spans 13 residues. CDR3 sequence: CSAPGGVQETQYF. CDR3 in DNA: TGCAGTGCGCCTGGGGGAGTCCAAGAGACCCAGTACTTC.

A few counts support this clonotype. This rearrangement joins TRBV7-2 to TRBJ1-5, with 8 bases fitting TRBD1. This CDR3 spans 15 amino acids. V lost 5 bases to trimming and J lost 0 bases; unmatched junction nucleotides: 3. Germline V CDR1 and CDR2: SGHTA, FQGNSA. The CDR3 region has the DNA TGTGCCAGCAGCCCACAGGGGGTTAGCAATCAGCCCCAGCATTTT. Its protein product is CASSPQGVSNQPQHF. Together with reference TRBV7-2 and TRBJ1-5, the CDR3 gives the full variable domain: GAGVSQSPSNKVTEKGKDVELRCDPISGHTALYWYRQSLGQGLEFLIYFQGNSAPDKSGLPSDRFSAERTGGSVSTLTIQRTQQEDSAVYLCASSPQGVSNQPQHFGDGTRLSIL.

This sequence joins TRBV5-1 and TRBJ2-5, with D maybe TRBD1 (6 bases). The CDR3 is 11 residues long. Germline V lookup: CDR1 SGHRS, CDR2 YFSETQ. Trimming left V 7 bases short and J 5 bases short, with 9 bases between. In DNA, the CDR3 is TGCGCCAGCGCCCAGGGGGAGACCCAGTACTTC. Translated, it gives CASAQGETQYF.

This clonotype occurred many times. The chain recombines TRBV20-1 with TRBJ1-4; 7 nucleotides line up with TRBD1. V shed 5 bases and J 7 bases; nucleotides not matched to a gene: 16. Germline CDR1 and CDR2: DFQATT and SNEGSKA (reference sequence). The CDR3 is made up of 16 amino acids. CDR3 sequence: CSALDRVGRGSEKLFF. The CDR3 nucleotides read TGCAGTGCTTTAGACAGGGTAGGAAGAGGGAGTGAAAAACTGTTTTTT.

The chain carries TRBV27 and TRBJ2-5; no clear D gene. V gave up 2 bases and J gave up 5 bases, with 12 bases separating them. CDR1 MNHEY and CDR2 SMNVEV come from the germline V gene (reference sequence). This CDR3 is built from 14 residues. CDR3 residues: CASSLRRSGETQYF. The CDR3 DNA reads as TGTGCCAGCAGTTTACGACGGTCTGGGGAGACCCAGTACTTC.

This clonotype has just a few counts. V and J are TRBV28 and TRBJ2-3; D is perhaps TRBD2 (5 bases). V shed 1 base and J shed 2 bases, with 10 bases lying between them. The germline gives CDR1 MDHEN, CDR2 SYDVKM. The CDR3 spans 15 residues. The chain's CDR3 is CASSLFGLLTDTQYF. The CDR3 coding sequence is TGTGCCAGCAGTTTATTTGGACTGCTCACAGATACGCAGTATTTT.

This clonotype was detected ten times or more. The chain is built from TRBV20-1 and TRBJ2-1; perhaps TRBD2 as D (5 bases). V lost 1 base and J 6 bases, leaving 13 bases between the germline ends. Looked up from germline, CDR1 is DFQATT and CDR2 is SNEGSKA (reference sequence). The CDR3 sequence is 14 residues long. CDR3 nucleotide sequence: TGCAGTGCTAGAGCACGGGGAGACCTCAATGAGCAGTTCTTC. This codes for CSARARGDLNEQFF.

This clonotype was recorded a few times. The chain recombines TRBV29-1 with TRBJ2-1; D remains unclear. The CDR3 is 10 amino acids. The germline V and J ends were trimmed by 5 bases and 9 bases, with 8 bases remaining between them. The germline V gene encodes CDR1 SQVTM and CDR2 ANQGSEA. The CDR3 protein is CSVLVGEQFF. CDR3 nucleotide sequence: TGCAGCGTTCTGGTAGGTGAGCAGTTCTTC.

The V and J genes are TRBV5-1 and TRBJ1-1; TRBD1 aligns across 11 bases. Trimming at V came to 2 bases and at J to 6 bases, leaving 6 bases not matched to a gene. The CDR3 runs 15 residues. Germline V gene data show CDR1 as SGHRS and CDR2 as YFSETQ. The CDR3 sequence: CASSFDGTGGAEAFF. The CDR3 coding sequence is TGCGCCAGCAGCTTTGACGGGACAGGGGGTGCTGAAGCTTTCTTT.